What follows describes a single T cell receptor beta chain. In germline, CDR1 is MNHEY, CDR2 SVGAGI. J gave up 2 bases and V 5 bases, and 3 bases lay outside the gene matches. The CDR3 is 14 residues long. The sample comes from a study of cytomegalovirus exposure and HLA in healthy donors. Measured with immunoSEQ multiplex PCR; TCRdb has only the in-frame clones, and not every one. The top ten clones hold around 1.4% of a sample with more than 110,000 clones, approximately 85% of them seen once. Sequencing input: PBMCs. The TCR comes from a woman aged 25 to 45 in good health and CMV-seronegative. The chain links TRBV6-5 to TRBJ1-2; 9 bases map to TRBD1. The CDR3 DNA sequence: TGTGCCAGCAGTGAGGACAGGGGCAACTATGGCTACACCTTC. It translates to CASSEDRGNYGYTF.